One sample yielded the 26 T cell receptor beta chains listed below, sequenced in a study of T cells in Graves' hyperthyroidism and ophthalmopathy. The CDR3 regions of TCR beta were amplified from RNA transcripts. When the TCR CDR3 underwent first-round RT-PCR, the HTBI primer set was used. TCRdb called the multiplex PCR reads again in MiXCR, with one record for every CDR3 protein. The table lists some 720,000 distinct CDR3 sequences, approximately 16% of them singletons, with approximately 8.4% in the top ten. Sequencing input: blood. The receptor set was obtained from a man aged 18 to 30 with Graves' hyperthyroidism.

Only a few counts were recorded for this clonotype. A much bigger clone sits one base away, suggesting this may be a read error. The CDR3 DNA reads TGTGCCAGCAGTCCCCTCTCCCACGAGCAGTACTTC. It yields the protein CASSPLSHEQYF. The chain recombines TRBV28 with TRBJ2-7; D is uncertain. The CDR3 covers 12 residues. The V gene's germline CDR1 is MDHEN and CDR2 SYDVKM.

This clonotype was counted a few times. The rearrangement joins TRBV27 to TRBJ2-3, with 10 bases that match TRBD2. V was clipped by 4 bases and J by 2 bases; unmatched bases: 6. This CDR3 has 16 residues. Germline V gene data show CDR1 as MNHEY and CDR2 as SMNVEV (reference sequence). CDR3 protein: CASSSEAGGPTDTQYF. The CDR3, as DNA: TGTGCCAGCAGTTCGGAAGCGGGAGGGCCCACAGATACGCAGTATTTT.

This clonotype was observed a handful of times. The chain uses TRBV20-1 and TRBJ1-1; no definite D call. Germline-derived CDR1 and CDR2 are DFQATT and SNEGSKA (reference sequence). Trimming took 2 bases from V and 3 from J, leaving 7 bases between them. This CDR3 has 12 residues. The CDR3 is CSARSGDTEAFF. The DNA for the CDR3 is TGCAGTGCTAGAAGTGGAGACACTGAAGCTTTCTTT.

This clonotype was recorded a few times. V gene TRBV20-1 combines with J gene TRBJ1-1, with 7 bases lining up with TRBD1. The CDR3 sequence is 15 residues long. With V trimmed by 0 bases and J by 4 bases, 8 bases remained unmatched. Germline CDR1 and CDR2: DFQATT and SNEGSKA (reference sequence). CDR3 residues: CSARDPRQGRTEAFF. The CDR3 DNA sequence: TGCAGTGCTAGAGATCCTCGACAGGGACGCACTGAAGCTTTCTTT.

This clonotype was seen repeatedly, ten times or more. V is TRBV11-3 and J is TRBJ2-1; D is uncertain. The germline V gene encodes CDR1 SGHNT and CDR2 YENEEA. The CDR3 has 16 residues. The V gene lost 5 bases and the J gene lost 7 bases, with 21 bases spanning the gap. Here the CDR3 reads CASSRAGSSKMNEQFF. The CDR3 nucleotides are TGTGCCAGCAGCCGAGCAGGATCTTCTAAGATGAATGAGCAGTTCTTC.

This clonotype was counted a single time. The V gene is TRBV18, the J gene TRBJ2-7, with 11 bases aligning to TRBD2. Germline V gives CDR1 KGHSH, CDR2 LQKENI. The CDR3 runs 16 residues. The V segment lost 2 bases and the J segment 7 bases; nucleotides outside the gene matches: 10. CDR3 amino acids: CASSPTPGLAGREQYF. CDR3 DNA: TGTGCCAGCTCACCAACCCCTGGACTAGCGGGCCGTGAGCAGTACTTC.

The chain couples TRBV20-1 to TRBJ1-5; D is undetermined. The CDR3 length is 13 residues. Germline V CDR1 and CDR2: DFQATT, SNEGSKA (reference sequence). With 7 bases removed from V and 5 bases from J, the gap between germline ends came to 15 bases. The chain's CDR3 is CSVIGPRHQPQHF. The CDR3 DNA follows: TGCAGTGTCATAGGTCCGAGACATCAGCCCCAGCATTTT.

At least ten counts were recorded for this clonotype. One end of the junction fails to match germline, which may point to a read error. The chain joins TRBV5-1 to TRBJ2-5; D is possibly TRBD1 or TRBD2 (5 bases each). This CDR3 has 13 residues. Germline V gives CDR1 SGHRS, CDR2 YFSETQ. The CDR3 DNA is TGTGCCAGCAGCCTGGGACCAGGGGAGACCCAGTACTTC. Its protein product is CASSLGPGETQYF.

Concerning this clonotype: With only one base between it and a far larger clone, this is likely a read error. The chain carries TRBV2 and TRBJ2-5; perhaps TRBD1 as D (5 bases). Germline V lookup: CDR1 SNHLY, CDR2 FYNNEI. This CDR3 region has 13 residues. CDR3: CASSRSGQEAQYF. The CDR3 nucleotides are TGTGCCAGCAGTCGAAGTGGACAAGAGGCCCAGTACTTC.

Notes on this clonotype: Being one base from a much bigger clone, this may be a read error. This chain links TRBV18 with TRBJ2-3; D gene unclear. The CDR3 covers 16 residues. Germline CDR1 reads KGHSH; CDR2 reads LQKENI. The CDR3 DNA reads TGTGCCAACTCACCACCCGAGGTGGTGGGGACAGATACGCAGTATTTT. This translates into CANSPPEVVGTDTQYF.

This clonotype has at least ten counts. The DNA of the CDR3 is TGTGCCCGAGGACTAGCGGGAAACGAGCAGTACTTC. It translates to CARGLAGNEQYF. V and J are TRBV30 and TRBJ2-7; 12 bases are a match to TRBD2. V was pared by 8 bases and J by 5 bases, with 4 bases of the junction left unmatched. This CDR3 has 12 residues. Germline V gene sequence: CDR1 GTSNPN, CDR2 SVGIG (reference sequence).

The chain is built from TRBV9 and TRBJ2-2, with 8 nucleotides matching TRBD2. V was clipped by 4 bases and J by 2 bases; unmatched bases: 10. Germline V gene data show CDR1 as SGDLS and CDR2 as YYNGEE. This CDR3 comprises 17 residues. As DNA, the CDR3 is TGTGCCAGCAGCCCCCGACTAGCGCAAAGTAACACCGGGGAGCTGTTTTTT. This sequence encodes CASSPRLAQSNTGELFF.

This clonotype appeared a few times. This rearrangement joins TRBV29-1 to TRBJ2-4; possible D gene TRBD2, 5 bases. The CDR3 extends over 14 amino acids. V shed 5 bases and J shed 2 bases, with 13 bases lying between them. The germline V gene has CDR1 SQVTM and CDR2 ANQGSEA. CDR3 amino acids: CSVFDGNSKNIQYF. The CDR3 region has the DNA TGCAGCGTTTTTGACGGGAACTCCAAAAACATTCAGTACTTC.

This clonotype has ten or more counts. V gene TRBV2 combines with J gene TRBJ2-7; D gene uncertain. Between the trimmed V and J ends, which lost 7 bases and 1 base, there was a span of 11 bases. Germline-derived CDR1 and CDR2 are SNHLY and FYNNEI. The CDR3 covers 13 residues. The DNA for the CDR3 is TGTGCCAGCACCACGGCAAGGTCCTACGAGCAGTACTTC. It specifies CASTTARSYEQYF.

This clonotype turned up a few times. This chain links TRBV24-1 with TRBJ2-1; 13 bases match TRBD2. The V segment lost 3 bases and the J segment 2 bases; nucleotides outside the gene matches: 0. This CDR3 contains 16 residues. Germline lookup yields CDR1 KGHDR and CDR2 SFDVKD. The CDR3 here is CATSDTSGRAYNEQFF. CDR3 bases: TGTGCCACCAGTGATACTAGCGGGAGGGCCTACAATGAGCAGTTCTTC.

This clonotype has more than one count but fewer than ten. The chain combines TRBV28 with TRBJ2-2, with 8 bases matching TRBD1. The germline V gene has CDR1 MDHEN and CDR2 SYDVKM. CDR3 length: 15 residues. Unmatched junction bases numbered 9, after V lost 5 bases and J lost 7 bases. The CDR3 loop is CASSAGDRMIGELFF. CDR3 bases: TGTGCCAGCAGTGCCGGGGACAGGATGATCGGGGAGCTGTTTTTT.

This clonotype was seen ten or more times. This chain uses TRBV11-2 with TRBJ2-3, with D maybe TRBD2 (6 bases). The CDR3 contains 15 residues. V gave up 0 bases and J gave up 2 bases, with 9 bases separating them. Germline values: CDR1 SGHAT, CDR2 FQNNGV. The chain's CDR3 is CASSLDPGVTDTQYF. CDR3 in DNA: TGTGCCAGCAGCTTAGATCCGGGAGTCACAGATACGCAGTATTTT.

This clonotype was seen many times. The chain combines TRBV30 with TRBJ1-5, with unresolved D. Trimming took off 2 bases at V and 5 bases at J, with 16 bases between the two ends. The CDR3 sequence is 15 residues long. CDR1 and CDR2 (germline): GTSNPN, SVGIG (reference sequence). The chain's CDR3 is CAWSSLPGQYQPQHF. The CDR3 region has the DNA TGTGCCTGGAGTTCTCTCCCCGGCCAATATCAGCCCCAGCATTTT.

There are many counts of this clonotype. CDR3 in amino acids: CASSLAGRKNTGELFF. The CDR3 nucleotides read TGTGCCAGCAGTTTAGCCGGCAGAAAGAACACCGGGGAGCTGTTTTTT. The chain couples TRBV28 to TRBJ2-2; D is ambiguous. Trimming pared 2 bases from V and 1 base from J, leaving 11 bases between. This CDR3 comprises 16 residues. CDR1 MDHEN and CDR2 SYDVKM come from the germline V gene. The complete variable domain, with remaining parts taken from reference TRBV28 and TRBJ2-2, reads DVKVTQSSRYLVKRTGEKVFLECVQDMDHENMFWYRQDPGLGLRLIYFSYDVKMKEKGDIPEGYSVSREKKERFSLILESASTNQTSMYLCASSLAGRKNTGELFFGEGSRLTVL.

This chain connects TRBV28 to TRBJ1-6; D may be TRBD1 (5 bases). The CDR3 spans 15 residues. Looked up from germline, CDR1 is MDHEN and CDR2 is SYDVKM. With 1 base removed from V and 4 bases from J, the gap between germline ends came to 8 bases. In nucleotides, the CDR3 is TGTGCCAGCAGTTTATCATCAGGGTATAATTCACCCCTCCACTTT. Protein product: CASSLSSGYNSPLHF.

This clonotype was picked up many times. The chain has TRBV3-1 and TRBJ2-7; D may be TRBD1 (6 bases). Trimming removed 0 bases at V and 8 bases at J, with 8 bases between. The germline V gene encodes CDR1 LGHDT and CDR2 YNNKEL (reference sequence). This CDR3 is built from 12 residues. Here the CDR3 DNA reads TGTGCCAGCAGCCAAGATAGGGACAAGCAGTACTTC. Encoded protein: CASSQDRDKQYF.

About this clonotype: A junction boundary mismatches the germline segment, possibly from a read error. The rearrangement joins TRBV18 to TRBJ2-7, with 7 bases lining up with TRBD1. This CDR3 region has 14 residues. CDR1 KGHSH and CDR2 LQKENI come from the germline V gene. CDR3 in DNA: TGTGCCAGCTCACCACAGGGACAGTCCTACGGGCAGTACTTC. Translating it yields CASSPQGQSYGQYF.

A few counts support this clonotype. The chain uses TRBV5-1 and TRBJ2-1; TRBD1 matches at 7 bases. The CDR3 extends over 13 amino acids. CDR1 SGHRS and CDR2 YFSETQ come from the germline V gene. Trimming at V came to 3 bases and at J to 5 bases, leaving 2 bases not matched to a gene. The CDR3 DNA is TGCGCCAGCAGCTGGGACAGTAACAATGAGCAGTTCTTC. Translation gives CASSWDSNNEQFF.

The V gene is TRBV20-1, the J gene TRBJ1-4; D perhaps matches TRBD1 (5 bases). This CDR3 contains 14 residues. Germline CDR1 DFQATT, CDR2 SNEGSKA (reference sequence). V lost 0 bases, J lost 8 bases, and 13 bases lay in between. The CDR3 reads CSARDRGRGEKLFF. DNA of the CDR3: TGCAGTGCTAGAGATCGGGGAAGGGGAGAAAAACTGTTTTTT.

As to this clonotype: A read error may account for a junction end that differs from germline. The chain combines TRBV20-1 with TRBJ2-5; possibly TRBD1 for D (6 bases). This CDR3 region has 14 residues. Germline-derived CDR1 and CDR2 are DFQATT and SNEGSKA (reference sequence). CDR3 coding DNA: TGCAGTGCAAAAAAGGACAGATTGCAAGCGACCCAGTACTTC. Translating gives CSAKKDRLQATQYF.

This clonotype occurred many times. The rearrangement joins TRBV3-1 to TRBJ2-7; no definite D call. V lost 1 base to trimming and J lost 7 bases, with 8 bases between them. This CDR3 region has 12 residues. In germline, CDR1 is LGHDT, CDR2 YNNKEL (reference sequence). DNA for the CDR3: TGTGCCAGCAGCCAAGTAGGAAGGGAGCAGTACTTC. Translation: CASSQVGREQYF.